The rows below give T cell receptor beta chains drawn from one sample of a study of T cell responses to AZD1222 COVID-19 vaccine. Clones were sequenced by immunoSEQ multiplex PCR, and TCRdb holds only the in-frame ones, with some missing. The sample has over 110,000 clones, under 95% seen once. The sequencing here drew on peripheral blood, taken on day 0 of AZD1222 vaccination. These receptors came from an adult in good health. Both conserved end residues are part of each CDR3. Fields, in order: clone size, J gene, CDR3 length, D gene, V gene, CDR3 DNA, CDR3 protein. The D gene is left open where the match is weak. Size is omitted from some rows. Given values are once, few, many or a class for expanded clones.

clone_size: -
j_call: TRBJ2-2
cdr3_length: 15
d_call: TRBD1
v_call: TRBV11-3
cdr3_nt: TGTGCCAGCAGCGCCCGGACAGGGGGCACCGGGGAGCTGTTTTTT
cdr3_aa: CASSARTGGTGELFF

clone_size: -
j_call: TRBJ2-7
cdr3_length: 13
d_call: -
v_call: TRBV19
cdr3_nt: TGTGCCAGTAGTACACACAGGAAATACGAGCAGTACTTC
cdr3_aa: CASSTHRKYEQYF

clone_size: -
j_call: TRBJ2-1
cdr3_length: 17
d_call: TRBD1
v_call: TRBV11-3
cdr3_nt: TGTGCCAGCAGCTTACGAATGACAGGGGGCGCCTACAATGAGCAGTTCTTC
cdr3_aa: CASSLRMTGGAYNEQFF

clone_size: -
j_call: TRBJ2-2
cdr3_length: 14
d_call: -
v_call: TRBV6-5
cdr3_nt: TGTGCCAGCAGTTACGTGGGAGGTGCCGGGGAGCTGTTTTTT
cdr3_aa: CASSYVGGAGELFF

clone_size: -
j_call: TRBJ2-3
cdr3_length: 15
d_call: -
v_call: TRBV5-1
cdr3_nt: TGCGCCAGCAGCGTGGGGGGTTCTAGCACAGATACGCAGTATTTT
cdr3_aa: CASSVGGSSTDTQYF

clone_size: -
j_call: TRBJ1-2
cdr3_length: 12
d_call: -
v_call: TRBV24-1
cdr3_nt: TGTGCCACCAGCTCACAGGGTCTGGACTACACCTTC
cdr3_aa: CATSSQGLDYTF

clone_size: -
j_call: TRBJ1-6
cdr3_length: 11
d_call: -
v_call: TRBV6-5
cdr3_nt: TGTGCCAGCAGCGGAGGGGCAGCCCTCCACTTT
cdr3_aa: CASSGGAALHF

clone_size: -
j_call: TRBJ2-7
cdr3_length: 14
d_call: -
v_call: TRBV27
cdr3_nt: TGTGCCAGCAGCCTCCGGGACTCCGGCTACGAGCAGTACTTC
cdr3_aa: CASSLRDSGYEQYF

clone_size: -
j_call: TRBJ1-1
cdr3_length: 15
d_call: TRBD1
v_call: TRBV7-9
cdr3_nt: TGTGCCAGCAGCTCAAAGACAGGGGGGAACACTGAAGCTTTCTTT
cdr3_aa: CASSSKTGGNTEAFF

clone_size: -
j_call: TRBJ1-5
cdr3_length: 15
d_call: -
v_call: TRBV6-2/TRBV6-3
cdr3_nt: TGTGCCAGCAGTTACGAGAGGAGTAGCAATCAGCCCCAGCATTTT
cdr3_aa: CASSYERSSNQPQHF

clone_size: -
j_call: TRBJ2-2
cdr3_length: 20
d_call: TRBD2
v_call: TRBV28
cdr3_nt: TGTGCCAGCAGTTTTCAGGGACAGGGACTAGCGGGACGTGACACCGGGGAGCTGTTTTTT
cdr3_aa: CASSFQGQGLAGRDTGELFF

clone_size: -
j_call: TRBJ2-3
cdr3_length: 17
d_call: TRBD1
v_call: TRBV2
cdr3_nt: TGTGCCAGCAGTCCCCCGGGACAGGCCACACGAGGGGATACGCAGTATTTT
cdr3_aa: CASSPPGQATRGDTQYF

clone_size: -
j_call: TRBJ1-4
cdr3_length: 15
d_call: -
v_call: TRBV5-1
cdr3_nt: TGCGCCAGCAGCTTGGATCTAGCAACTAATGAAAAACTGTTTTTT
cdr3_aa: CASSLDLATNEKLFF

clone_size: -
j_call: TRBJ1-4
cdr3_length: 14
d_call: TRBD1
v_call: TRBV7-2
cdr3_nt: TGTGCCAGCAGCTTAGACAGGGGAAGTGAAAAACTGTTTTTT
cdr3_aa: CASSLDRGSEKLFF

clone_size: -
j_call: TRBJ2-7
cdr3_length: 15
d_call: -
v_call: TRBV7-8
cdr3_nt: TGTGCCAGCAGCTTAGGCCCGACAACTTCCTACGAGCAGTACTTC
cdr3_aa: CASSLGPTTSYEQYF

clone_size: -
j_call: TRBJ2-1
cdr3_length: 11
d_call: -
v_call: TRBV20-1
cdr3_nt: TGCAGTGCTAGATTGGAGTCCAGGGAGTTCTTC
cdr3_aa: CSARLESREFF

clone_size: -
j_call: TRBJ2-3
cdr3_length: 11
d_call: -
v_call: TRBV6-2/TRBV6-3
cdr3_nt: TGTGCCAGCAGTTACTCAGATACGCAGTATTTT
cdr3_aa: CASSYSDTQYF

clone_size: -
j_call: TRBJ2-7
cdr3_length: 15
d_call: -
v_call: TRBV4-3
cdr3_nt: TGCGCCAGCAGCCAAGCCTTAGCGGAGCACTACGAGCAGTACTTC
cdr3_aa: CASSQALAEHYEQYF

clone_size: -
j_call: TRBJ1-1
cdr3_length: 13
d_call: TRBD1
v_call: TRBV28
cdr3_nt: TGTGCCAGTAACAGGGGCGTTAGGACTGAAGCTTTCTTT
cdr3_aa: CASNRGVRTEAFF

clone_size: -
j_call: TRBJ1-5
cdr3_length: 14
d_call: -
v_call: TRBV2
cdr3_nt: TGTGCCAGCACCAGGGGCGAAGGGAATCAGCCCCAGCATTTT
cdr3_aa: CASTRGEGNQPQHF

clone_size: -
j_call: TRBJ1-2
cdr3_length: 14
d_call: -
v_call: TRBV28
cdr3_nt: TGTGCCAGCAGTTTACCCAGGGTCACTGATGGCTACACCTTC
cdr3_aa: CASSLPRVTDGYTF

clone_size: -
j_call: TRBJ2-2
cdr3_length: 16
d_call: TRBD1
v_call: TRBV11-2
cdr3_nt: TGTGCCAGCAGCTCGGGACAGGGGGCGTACACCGGGGAGCTGTTTTTT
cdr3_aa: CASSSGQGAYTGELFF

clone_size: -
j_call: TRBJ2-3
cdr3_length: 14
d_call: -
v_call: TRBV19
cdr3_nt: TGTGCCAGTAGTGCCTCGGGTGGGCCAGATACGCAGTATTTT
cdr3_aa: CASSASGGPDTQYF

clone_size: -
j_call: TRBJ1-1
cdr3_length: 16
d_call: -
v_call: TRBV11-1
cdr3_nt: TGTGCCAGCAGCTTAGGGCTTGGGGAACTAAACACTGAAGCTTTCTTT
cdr3_aa: CASSLGLGELNTEAFF

clone_size: -
j_call: TRBJ2-7
cdr3_length: 13
d_call: -
v_call: TRBV7-8
cdr3_nt: TGTGCCAGCAGCTTGGGAACAGGCTACGAGCAGTACTTC
cdr3_aa: CASSLGTGYEQYF

clone_size: -
j_call: TRBJ1-4
cdr3_length: 11
d_call: -
v_call: TRBV6-5
cdr3_nt: TGTGCCAGCAGTTACGGGGAAAAACTGTTTTTT
cdr3_aa: CASSYGEKLFF

clone_size: -
j_call: TRBJ2-7
cdr3_length: 12
d_call: -
v_call: TRBV2
cdr3_nt: TGTGCCAGCAGTGAAAGTGGTTACGAGCAGTACTTC
cdr3_aa: CASSESGYEQYF

clone_size: -
j_call: TRBJ2-6
cdr3_length: 17
d_call: -
v_call: TRBV7-8
cdr3_nt: TGTGCCAGCAGCTCTGATCAGGCGACCTCTGGGGCCAACGTCCTGACTTTC
cdr3_aa: CASSSDQATSGANVLTF

clone_size: -
j_call: TRBJ2-3
cdr3_length: 17
d_call: TRBD2
v_call: TRBV5-1
cdr3_nt: TGCGCCAGCAGCGACGAGATTCATGGCGGGAGAGAGGATACGCAGTATTTT
cdr3_aa: CASSDEIHGGREDTQYF

clone_size: -
j_call: TRBJ2-7
cdr3_length: 16
d_call: TRBD2
v_call: TRBV7-9
cdr3_nt: TGTGCCAGCTGCAACCCTATTAGCGGGCGACCCTACGAGCAGTACTTC
cdr3_aa: CASCNPISGRPYEQYF

clone_size: few
j_call: TRBJ1-1
cdr3_length: 17
d_call: -
v_call: TRBV5-1
cdr3_nt: TGCGCCAGCAGCTTATCCACAGTACTGACCATGAACACTGAAGCTTTCTTT
cdr3_aa: CASSLSTVLTMNTEAFF